Listed here are 24 T cell receptor beta chains from one sample, sequenced in a study of cytomegalovirus exposure and HLA in healthy donors. Vbeta (60) and Jbeta (13) primers were used in the PCR. The protocol was immunoSEQ multiplex PCR, while the TCRdb copy is restricted to in-frame clones and leaves out a portion. Seen in this sample are around 150,000 clones; the ten most common clones hold about 1.2%. Sequencing was performed on PBMCs. The receptors derive from a woman in her fifties or sixties in good health and CMV-seronegative.

The chain employs TRBV7-9 and TRBJ2-5, with TRBD2 as a possible D gene (5 bases). Germline V CDR1 and CDR2: SEHNR, FQNEAQ (reference sequence). The CDR3 runs 14 residues. The germline V and J ends were trimmed by 5 bases and 1 base, with 11 bases remaining between them. CDR3 sequence: CASSARVVQETQYF. CDR3 DNA: TGTGCCAGCAGCGCGAGGGTGGTCCAAGAGACCCAGTACTTC.

The chain is built from TRBV6-6 and TRBJ1-1; the D is unclear. Germline V gene data show CDR1 as MNHNY and CDR2 as SVGAGI (reference sequence). With 0 bases removed from V and 8 bases from J, the gap between germline ends came to 7 bases. The CDR3 has 12 amino acids. The CDR3 bases are TGTGCCAGCAGTTACTCACGGGAAGAAGCTTTCTTT. This translates into CASSYSREEAFF.

The chain combines TRBV5-6 with TRBJ2-7; the match to TRBD2 covers 7 bases. The CDR3 totals 14 residues. Per germline, CDR1 SGHDT and CDR2 YYEEEE. The V and J ends lost 2 bases and 2 bases, in that order; junction bases with no gene match: 4. CDR3 loop: CASSLAGRTYEQYF. DNA for the CDR3: TGTGCCAGCAGCTTAGCGGGGCGAACCTACGAGCAGTACTTC.

The chain couples TRBV10-3 to TRBJ1-1; D is perhaps TRBD1 (6 bases). Per germline, CDR1 ENHRY and CDR2 SYGVKD. The V end was cut by 7 bases, the J end by 3 bases, with 12 bases between. The CDR3 loop spans 13 amino acids. Here the CDR3 reads CAITAGVYTEAFF. CDR3 coding DNA: TGTGCCATCACCGCAGGGGTGTACACTGAAGCTTTCTTT.

The J gene is TRBJ1-3, the V gene TRBV6-6; D not certain. Per the germline V gene, CDR1 is MNHNY and CDR2 is SVGAGI (reference sequence). The length of the CDR3 is 14 residues. V lost 5 bases to trimming and J lost 0 bases, with 8 bases between them. CDR3 in DNA: TGTGCCAGCAGTACGCCGGGCTCTGGAAACACCATATATTTT. It is translated as CASSTPGSGNTIYF.

The CDR3: CASSFSGFGGYTF. The CDR3 DNA sequence: TGTGCCAGCAGTTTCTCAGGTTTCGGCGGCTACACCTTC. This chain links TRBV27 with TRBJ1-2; D is ambiguous. The CDR3 has 13 residues. V shed 3 bases and J shed 8 bases, with 13 bases lying between them. Germline lookup yields CDR1 MNHEY and CDR2 SMNVEV (reference sequence).

This sequence joins TRBV27 and TRBJ2-7; 9 bases line up with TRBD1. This CDR3 spans 14 amino acids. Per the germline V gene, CDR1 is MNHEY and CDR2 is SMNVEV (reference sequence). V gave up 6 bases and J gave up 6 bases; unmatched junction bases: 9. The CDR3 here is CASRTPGQGSEQYF. CDR3 sequence (DNA): TGTGCCAGCAGAACTCCGGGACAGGGATCCGAGCAGTACTTC.

This chain joins TRBV5-1 and TRBJ2-2; 8 bases are shared with TRBD1. This CDR3 spans 18 amino acids. Germline-derived CDR1 and CDR2 are SGHRS and YFSETQ. Unmatched junction bases numbered 10, after V lost 2 bases and J lost 1 base. The CDR3 spells CASSLQPRQGRNTGELFF. CDR3 nucleotides: TGCGCCAGCAGCTTACAACCGCGACAGGGGCGGAACACCGGGGAGCTGTTTTTT. The full variable domain, its missing parts supplied by reference TRBV5-1 and TRBJ2-2, is KAGVTQTPRYLIKTRGQQVTLSCSPISGHRSVSWYQQTPGQGLQFLFEYFSETQRNKGNFPGRFSGRQFSNSRSEMNVSTLELGDSALYLCASSLQPRQGRNTGELFFGEGSRLTVL.

This chain connects TRBV29-1 to TRBJ2-7; 9 bases are shared with TRBD1. The CDR3 is made up of 14 amino acids. Germline lookup yields CDR1 SQVTM and CDR2 ANQGSEA. V shed 7 bases and J 3 bases; nucleotides not matched to a gene: 10. CDR3 loop: CSATRGQGHYEQYF. The DNA of the CDR3 is TGCAGCGCGACCAGGGGACAGGGCCACTACGAGCAGTACTTC.

The chain has TRBV5-1 and TRBJ2-5; possibly TRBD2 for D (5 bases). There are 14 residues in the CDR3. Deletions cut 0 bases from V and 4 bases from J, with 10 bases between. CDR1 is SGHRS, CDR2 YFSETQ, per germline. The CDR3 DNA follows: TGCGCCAGCAGCTTGGATGCAGGAGGAGAGACCCAGTACTTC. Residues: CASSLDAGGETQYF.

The J gene is TRBJ2-2, the V gene TRBV7-3; 10 bases line up with TRBD1. After removal of 2 bases from V and 6 bases from J, the junction contained 6 bases not matched to a gene. Germline CDR1 reads SGHTA; CDR2 reads FQGTGA. CDR3 length equals 16 residues. DNA for the CDR3: TGTGCCAGCAGCTTACCGACGGGACAGGGGTCCGGGGAGCTGTTTTTT. Its translation: CASSLPTGQGSGELFF.

The chain couples TRBV5-1 to TRBJ2-6; TRBD2 is a possible D gene (6 bases). CDR1 and CDR2 (germline): SGHRS, YFSETQ. V was trimmed by 0 bases and J by 2 bases, leaving 12 bases between them. This CDR3 comprises 17 residues. CDR3 amino acids: CASSLDRGNPGANVLTF. DNA for the CDR3: TGCGCCAGCAGCTTGGATCGCGGGAACCCTGGGGCCAACGTCCTGACTTTC.

The V call is TRBV25-1, the J call TRBJ1-1, with D perhaps TRBD1 (6 bases). Germline CDR1 is MGHDK and CDR2 is SYGVNS. The CDR3 runs to 15 residues. Trimming pared 2 bases from V and 0 bases from J, leaving 10 bases between. The CDR3 sequence: CASSEVGHLNTEAFF. In nucleotides, the CDR3 is TGTGCCAGCAGTGAAGTGGGACACTTGAACACTGAAGCTTTCTTT.

The gene calls are TRBV6-6 and TRBJ2-7, with D hard to call. V was cut by 5 bases and J by 2 bases, with 16 bases left in between. This CDR3 has 15 residues. The germline V gene has CDR1 MNHNY and CDR2 SVGAGI (reference sequence). For the CDR3, the DNA is TGTGCCAGCAGTAAACGCGAGACTTATACCTACGAGCAGTACTTC. The encoded protein is CASSKRETYTYEQYF.

V is TRBV7-3 and J is TRBJ1-1, with TRBD1 as a possible D gene (6 bases). V was shortened by 3 bases and J by 6 bases, with 17 bases between the two germline ends. Per germline, CDR1 SGHTA and CDR2 FQGTGA. There are 15 residues in the CDR3. For the CDR3, the DNA is TGTGCCAGCAGCTTGCTCCGGGACACTTTCGCTGAAGCTTTCTTT. As protein: CASSLLRDTFAEAFF.

This rearrangement joins TRBV27 to TRBJ1-6; 7 positions agree with TRBD1. The germline CDR1 and CDR2 sequences are MNHEY and SMNVEV (reference sequence). The trim removed 9 bases at V and 7 bases at J, leaving 6 bases unmatched. The CDR3 has 13 amino acids. The DNA of the CDR3 is TGTGCCAGTAACTCACAGGGGAATTCACCCCTCCACTTT. This sequence encodes CASNSQGNSPLHF.

This chain joins TRBV5-5 and TRBJ1-1; no clear D gene. The CDR3 spans 14 residues. Germline V CDR1 and CDR2: SGHKS, YYEKEE (reference sequence). With 0 bases removed from V and 5 bases from J, the gap between germline ends came to 11 bases. CDR3 region: CASSLEARRTEAFF. The CDR3 bases are TGTGCCAGCAGCTTGGAAGCGAGGCGAACTGAAGCTTTCTTT.

The chain links TRBV4-2 to TRBJ1-2, with 7 positions matching TRBD1. CDR3 size: 14 residues. V shed 6 bases and J 2 bases; nucleotides not matched to a gene: 6. CDR1 and CDR2 (germline): LGHNA, YNFKEQ. The CDR3 DNA reads TGTGCCAGCAGACATACGACAGGGAACTATGGCTACACCTTC. It encodes CASRHTTGNYGYTF.

The V and J genes are TRBV13 and TRBJ1-1; D possibly corresponds to TRBD1 (5 bases). The V end lost 1 base, the J end lost 5 bases, and 14 bases lay between the germline ends. This CDR3 has 15 amino acids. CDR1 and CDR2 (germline): PRHDT, FYEKMQ (reference sequence). CDR3: CASSLEIGAGTEAFF. CDR3 nucleotides: TGTGCCAGCAGCTTAGAAATTGGGGCAGGAACTGAAGCTTTCTTT.

The V gene is TRBV4-1, the J gene TRBJ1-1; 7 bases map to TRBD1. Looked up from germline, CDR1 is MGHRA and CDR2 is YSYEKL. The CDR3 is 15 amino acids. J was trimmed by 1 base and V by 3 bases; bases with no gene match: 5. CDR3 protein: CASSHPGQKNTEAFF. Written as DNA, the CDR3 is TGCGCCAGCAGCCATCCGGGACAGAAGAACACTGAAGCTTTCTTT.

The V and J genes are TRBV2 and TRBJ1-1; D is possibly TRBD1 (5 bases). The CDR3 is 15 amino acids. V shed 4 bases and J shed 1 base, with 13 bases lying between them. Germline lookup yields CDR1 SNHLY and CDR2 FYNNEI. CDR3 in amino acids: CASSVGPGGNTEAFF. CDR3 sequence (DNA): TGTGCCAGCAGTGTGGGGCCGGGGGGGAACACTGAAGCTTTCTTT.

The rearrangement joins TRBV9 to TRBJ1-1; D call uncertain. Trimming removed 0 bases from V and 3 bases from J, with 9 bases in between. This CDR3 spans 14 amino acids. Germline CDR1 reads SGDLS; CDR2 reads YYNGEE. In nucleotides, the CDR3 is TGTGCCAGCAGCGTAGCCCGTTCTCACACTGAAGCTTTCTTT. Translation: CASSVARSHTEAFF.

J is TRBJ1-3 and V is TRBV2, with D perhaps matching TRBD1 (6 bases). Trimming removed 8 bases at V and 4 bases at J, with 12 bases between. There are 13 residues in the CDR3. Germline CDR1 and CDR2: SNHLY and FYNNEI. CDR3 coding DNA: TGTGCCAGCGTCGGGAGGGGGGGAAACACCATATATTTT. Translated, it gives CASVGRGGNTIYF.

The V call is TRBV19, the J call TRBJ1-2, with 10 positions matching TRBD1. CDR3 length equals 16 residues. J lost 4 bases, V lost 4 bases, and 9 bases had no gene match. Germline assignment: CDR1 LNHDA and CDR2 SQIVND (reference sequence). The chain's CDR3 is CASSTSDRGLGYGYTF. The CDR3 nucleotides are TGTGCCAGTAGTACGTCCGACAGGGGGCTCGGCTATGGCTACACCTTC.